These T cell receptor beta chains were read from a single sample in a study of T cells after yellow fever vaccination. TCRdb re-called the 5' RACE reads through MiXCR, storing one row per CDR3 protein. The sample has a few hundred thousand distinct CDR3 sequences; roughly a fifth are singletons. This sample comprised PBMCs, obtained 15 days after the yellow fever booster vaccination. The receptors originated from a man aged 25-45 years who received the YFV17D yellow fever vaccine. CDR3s include the opening cysteine and the closing phenylalanine or tryptophan. Each record gives: J gene, V gene, CDR3 protein.

j_call: TRBJ2-5; v_call: TRBV5-1; cdr3_aa: CASSPGTQQETQYF
j_call: TRBJ2-2; v_call: TRBV2; cdr3_aa: CATQGTGELFF
j_call: TRBJ2-1; v_call: TRBV15; cdr3_aa: CATSWNRGLSRLAGYNEQFF
j_call: TRBJ2-7; v_call: TRBV29-1; cdr3_aa: CSVVERESYEQYF
j_call: TRBJ2-1; v_call: TRBV27; cdr3_aa: CASSLSGGLGNEQFF
j_call: TRBJ2-5; v_call: TRBV20-1; cdr3_aa: CSAAPGGETQYF
j_call: TRBJ2-7; v_call: TRBV2; cdr3_aa: CASRPKSGTESEQYF
j_call: TRBJ2-7; v_call: TRBV5-1; cdr3_aa: CASSLVWYEQYF
j_call: TRBJ2-4; v_call: TRBV20-1; cdr3_aa: CSATEPQAKNIQYF
j_call: TRBJ2-2; v_call: TRBV27; cdr3_aa: CASSYGTGAGELFF
j_call: TRBJ2-2; v_call: TRBV12-3/TRBV12-4; cdr3_aa: CASRGLAAGELFF
j_call: TRBJ2-5; v_call: TRBV7-2; cdr3_aa: CASSYQTGGGETQYF
j_call: TRBJ2-1; v_call: TRBV7-2; cdr3_aa: CASSRDGAYNEQFF
j_call: TRBJ2-3; v_call: TRBV11-3; cdr3_aa: CASSFSASTDTQYF
j_call: TRBJ2-1; v_call: TRBV7-2; cdr3_aa: CASSFYAGGYNEQFF
j_call: TRBJ2-2; v_call: TRBV6-5; cdr3_aa: CASAANTGELFF
j_call: TRBJ2-7; v_call: TRBV24-1; cdr3_aa: CATSDTTTGTPGYEQYF
j_call: TRBJ2-2; v_call: TRBV11-2; cdr3_aa: CASSPRILERGTGELFF
j_call: TRBJ2-1; v_call: TRBV6-2/TRBV6-3; cdr3_aa: CASIKSLAGLENEQFF
j_call: TRBJ2-5; v_call: TRBV7-2; cdr3_aa: CASSSLDFQETQYF
j_call: TRBJ2-5; v_call: TRBV6-2/TRBV6-3; cdr3_aa: CASSYERETQYF
j_call: TRBJ1-4; v_call: TRBV20-1; cdr3_aa: CSAPQGAREEKLFF
j_call: TRBJ2-1; v_call: TRBV12-3/TRBV12-4; cdr3_aa: CASTPPEQFF
j_call: TRBJ2-7; v_call: TRBV28; cdr3_aa: CASSLQGRSYEQYF
j_call: TRBJ2-7; v_call: TRBV2; cdr3_aa: CASRPDLYEQYF
j_call: TRBJ2-5; v_call: TRBV6-2/TRBV6-3; cdr3_aa: CASSYWASGTQETQYF
j_call: TRBJ1-3; v_call: TRBV20-1; cdr3_aa: CSAVKAGNTIYF
j_call: TRBJ1-6; v_call: TRBV14; cdr3_aa: CASSHGKEAPLHF
j_call: TRBJ2-6; v_call: TRBV19; cdr3_aa: CASSTGTATWGSGANVLTF
j_call: TRBJ2-5; v_call: TRBV20-1; cdr3_aa: CSAHRGNQETQYF
j_call: TRBJ2-1; v_call: TRBV24-1; cdr3_aa: CATSEMNEQFF
j_call: TRBJ1-4; v_call: TRBV12-3/TRBV12-4; cdr3_aa: CASSRQGAHEKLFF
j_call: TRBJ2-7; v_call: TRBV20-1; cdr3_aa: CSAKRTSGPYEQYF
j_call: TRBJ1-1; v_call: TRBV20-1; cdr3_aa: CSAINQPGREAFF
j_call: TRBJ2-1; v_call: TRBV7-9; cdr3_aa: CASSSLAGVGNEQFF